The 31 T cell receptor beta chains reported below all come from one sample, sequenced in a study of blood T cell repertoires in COVID-19. The table came from immunoSEQ multiplex PCR; TCRdb's copy has only in-frame clones and leaves some out. The data contain hundreds of thousands of clones, roughly 90% of them seen just once; the ten biggest clones take up more than 1.4%. Sequenced sample: peripheral blood. The receptors originated from a woman in her twenties or thirties with active or convalescent COVID-19.

This chain links TRBV18 with TRBJ1-6; D possibly corresponds to TRBD1 (6 bases). This CDR3 has 15 residues. Trimming shortened V by 4 bases and J by 4 bases, and 11 bases separated the two germline ends. Germline CDR1 reads KGHSH; CDR2 reads LQKENI. The CDR3: CASSLQDSYNSPLHF. Written as DNA, the CDR3 is TGTGCCAGCTCACTTCAGGACAGTTATAATTCACCCCTCCACTTT.

DNA for the CDR3: TGTGCCAGCAGCGCGGGAGGGATAACCGGGGAGCTGTTTTTT. This translates into CASSAGGITGELFF. V is TRBV9 and J is TRBJ2-2, with TRBD2 matching 8 bases. The J segment lost 5 bases and the V segment lost 3 bases, leaving 3 bases of the junction unmatched. This CDR3 is 14 amino acids long. CDR1 SGDLS and CDR2 YYNGEE come from the germline V gene.

The chain is built from TRBV11-2 and TRBJ1-6, with a tentative D call TRBD1 (5 bases). This CDR3 is 17 amino acids long. With 1 base removed from V and 5 bases from J, the gap between germline ends came to 15 bases. CDR1 and CDR2 from the germline V gene are SGHAT and FQNNGV. The CDR3 DNA is TGTGCCAGCAGCTTAGCTGGGCCGGGGGGGAATAATTCACCCCTCCACTTT. Its translation: CASSLAGPGGNNSPLHF.

The chain links TRBV11-2 to TRBJ2-3, with TRBD2 matching over 7 bases. CDR1 is SGHAT and CDR2 is FQNNGV in the germline V gene. The J segment lost 6 bases and the V segment lost 5 bases, leaving 8 bases of the junction unmatched. The CDR3 extends over 14 amino acids. CDR3 in amino acids: CASSPGLVSDTQYF. In DNA form, the CDR3 reads TGTGCCAGCAGCCCAGGACTAGTTTCGGATACGCAGTATTTT.

The rearrangement links TRBV9 to TRBJ1-2; possible D gene TRBD1, 6 bases. The CDR3 is 16 residues long. Germline assignment: CDR1 SGDLS and CDR2 YYNGEE. With 0 bases removed from V and 4 bases from J, the gap between germline ends came to 16 bases. The CDR3 nucleotides read TGTGCCAGCAGCGTAGAGACAGGATTTTTGAGCTATGGCTACACCTTC. The encoded protein is CASSVETGFLSYGYTF.

The chain couples TRBV6-1 to TRBJ2-5; 14 bases are shared with TRBD2. The CDR3 runs 19 residues. Germline V gene lookup returns CDR1 MNHNS and CDR2 SASEGT. J gave up 6 bases and V 4 bases, and 16 bases lay outside the gene matches. The CDR3 region has the DNA TGTGCCAGCAGTGGACCCCTGACTAGCGGGGGGGCCCTTGGAAAGACCCAGTACTTC. It encodes CASSGPLTSGGALGKTQYF.

V is TRBV19 and J is TRBJ1-1; TRBD1 matches at 10 bases. CDR1 and CDR2 from the germline V gene are LNHDA and SQIVND (reference sequence). This CDR3 region has 13 residues. The V gene end was trimmed by 6 bases and the J gene end by 6 bases; junction bases not matched to a gene: 4. The CDR3 DNA reads TGTGCCAGTAGCGACAGGGGGCTCGCTGAAGCTTTCTTT. Its protein is CASSDRGLAEAFF.

The chain joins TRBV5-1 to TRBJ2-1; 9 bases fit TRBD1. With V trimmed by 4 bases and J by 2 bases, 4 bases remained unmatched. From germline, CDR1 is SGHRS and CDR2 YFSETQ. The CDR3 consists of 15 residues. CDR3 sequence reads: CASSIGQGPYNEQFF. In DNA form, the CDR3 reads TGCGCCAGCAGCATAGGACAGGGGCCCTACAATGAGCAGTTCTTC.

The V and J genes are TRBV7-6 and TRBJ2-7; 7 nucleotides line up with TRBD1. CDR1 is SGHVS, CDR2 FNYEAQ, per germline. V was pared by 1 base and J by 2 bases, with 5 bases of the junction left unmatched. This CDR3 has 15 amino acids. The CDR3 coding sequence is TGTGCCAGCAGCTTAGGAGGACAGGCCACCTACGAGCAGTACTTC. Residues: CASSLGGQATYEQYF.

DNA of the CDR3: TGTGCCAGCAGCCAAAGAACAGGGGCCAACACTGAAGCTTTCTTT. Translating gives CASSQRTGANTEAFF. V gene TRBV4-2 combines with J gene TRBJ1-1; 7 positions match TRBD1. Germline lookup yields CDR1 LGHNA and CDR2 YNFKEQ. The CDR3 runs 15 residues. V trimming: 2 bases; J trimming: 2 bases; junction bases outside the gene matches: 5.

The chain has TRBV5-1 and TRBJ1-1, with a tentative D call TRBD1 (6 bases). V gave up 9 bases and J gave up 0 bases, with 15 bases separating them. The germline gives CDR1 SGHRS, CDR2 YFSETQ. The CDR3 spans 14 residues. The CDR3 is CATRADSVNTEAFF. The CDR3 nucleotides read TGCGCCACCAGGGCGGACAGCGTGAACACTGAAGCTTTCTTT.

The rearrangement links TRBV13 to TRBJ1-1; TRBD1 is a possible D gene (6 bases). The CDR3 totals 13 residues. Trimming pared 5 bases from V and 5 bases from J, leaving 12 bases between. Germline CDR1 and CDR2: PRHDT and FYEKMQ (reference sequence). The CDR3 DNA sequence: TGTGCCAGCAGCCGATATACAGGGACTGAAGCTTTCTTT. Protein sequence: CASSRYTGTEAFF.

The V and J genes are TRBV6-2 or TRBV6-3 and TRBJ1-1, with D perhaps matching TRBD1 (5 bases). The CDR3 sequence is 13 residues long. The V and J ends lost 6 bases and 1 base respectively, with 9 bases between them. Germline V CDR1 and CDR2: MNHEY, SVGEGT. CDR3 sequence reads: CASSLGQNTEAFF. The CDR3 DNA follows: TGTGCCAGCAGCCTAGGACAGAACACTGAAGCTTTCTTT.

This clone has a single count. V usage is TRBV6-1 and J usage is TRBJ1-5, with 7 bases identical to TRBD1. The V gene end was trimmed by 3 bases and the J gene end by 7 bases; junction bases not matched to a gene: 6. The V gene's germline CDR1 is MNHNS and CDR2 SASEGT. The CDR3 loop spans 14 amino acids. The CDR3 nucleotides are TGTGCCAGCAGTGATCGACAGGGAGTACAGCCCCAGCATTTT. Residues: CASSDRQGVQPQHF.

This chain joins TRBV27 and TRBJ2-1; weak D call: TRBD2 (6 bases). Germline V lookup: CDR1 MNHEY, CDR2 SMNVEV (reference sequence). The CDR3 covers 13 residues. With 5 bases removed from V and 4 bases from J, the gap between germline ends came to 9 bases. This CDR3 reads CASSPRGYNEQFF. The CDR3 region has the DNA TGTGCCAGCAGTCCGCGGGGTTACAATGAGCAGTTCTTC.

The chain couples TRBV7-9 to TRBJ1-5; 8 positions agree with TRBD1. The CDR3 runs 17 residues. The V and J ends lost 5 bases and 0 bases, in that order; junction bases with no gene match: 9. Germline V gene sequence: CDR1 SEHNR, CDR2 FQNEAQ (reference sequence). The CDR3 DNA reads TGTGCCAGCAGCGGCGGACAGGGATCGAATAGCAATCAGCCCCAGCATTTT. Amino acid sequence: CASSGGQGSNSNQPQHF.

This CDR3 reads CASSQENRRGETQYF. CDR3 nucleotides: TGTGCCAGCAGCCAAGAGAACCGGCGGGGAGAGACCCAGTACTTC. The chain employs TRBV3-1 (or the pseudogene TRBV3-2) and TRBJ2-5; a weak D match, TRBD2 (6 bases). Germline CDR1 is LGHDT and CDR2 is YNNKEL (reference sequence). The CDR3 sequence is 15 residues long. V was cut by 0 bases and J by 4 bases, with 12 bases left in between.

The chain carries TRBV27 and TRBJ1-2, with D unclear. CDR3 length: 13 amino acids. The germline V gene has CDR1 MNHEY and CDR2 SMNVEV (reference sequence). V lost 8 bases, J lost 7 bases, and 17 bases lay in between. DNA for the CDR3: TGTGCCAGCGGGCCATGGGGTGCGGGTGGCTACACCTTC. Its translation: CASGPWGAGGYTF.

The sample holds one count of this clone. The chain links TRBV5-4 to TRBJ2-7, with D maybe TRBD2 (6 bases). This CDR3 has 14 residues. The V gene's germline CDR1 is SGHNT and CDR2 YYREEE (reference sequence). The germline V and J ends were trimmed by 4 bases and 2 bases, with 13 bases remaining between them. CDR3 bases: TGTGCCAGCAGCGCCCGGGACTTAACCTACGAGCAGTACTTC. Its protein product is CASSARDLTYEQYF.

In its sample, this clone was seen once. The V call is TRBV30, the J call TRBJ2-7; perhaps TRBD2 as D (6 bases). This CDR3 region has 11 residues. The germline V and J ends were trimmed by 5 bases and 5 bases, with 10 bases remaining between them. The germline V gene has CDR1 GTSNPN and CDR2 SVGIG (reference sequence). The DNA of the CDR3 is TGTGCCTGGGCCGGGGGAAACGAGCAGTACTTC. Translating gives CAWAGGNEQYF.

The chain uses TRBV10-2 and TRBJ2-1; tentatively, D is TRBD2 (5 bases). Germline V gene sequence: CDR1 WSHSY, CDR2 SAAADI. The V end lost 6 bases, the J end lost 10 bases, and 19 bases lay between the germline ends. The CDR3 contains 14 residues. The CDR3 spells CASRDFRRWEEQFF. CDR3 DNA: TGCGCCAGCAGGGACTTTAGAAGGTGGGAGGAGCAGTTCTTC.

This clone has a single count. The V gene is TRBV5-6, the J gene TRBJ1-1, with D possibly matching TRBD1 (6 bases). V gave up 4 bases and J gave up 1 base, with 14 bases separating them. The CDR3 sequence is 15 residues long. In germline, CDR1 is SGHDT, CDR2 YYEEEE. CDR3: CASSGKQGENTEAFF. The CDR3 nucleotides are TGTGCCAGCAGCGGTAAACAGGGAGAGAACACTGAAGCTTTCTTT.

The rearrangement joins TRBV6-6 to TRBJ2-6; the D is unclear. Germline V gene data show CDR1 as MNHNY and CDR2 as SVGAGI (reference sequence). CDR3 length: 14 amino acids. V dropped 11 bases and J dropped 0 bases, with 11 bases sitting between them. The CDR3 here is CASVESSGANVLTF. The CDR3 bases are TGTGCCTCCGTAGAGAGCTCTGGGGCCAACGTCCTGACTTTC.

This clone was detected only once. The junction departs from the called germline gene at one end, perhaps through a read error. The V call is TRBV5-6, the J call TRBJ2-1; D gene unclear. Germline CDR1 SGHDT, CDR2 YYEEEE. The CDR3 is 13 amino acids. This CDR3 is CASSHGSFNEQFF. The DNA for the CDR3 is TGTGCCAGCAGCCACGGGTCCTTCAATGAGCAGTTCTTC.

On this clone: Its ends do not fully match the called genes, so a read error is possible. The chain recombines TRBV15 with TRBJ1-6, with D possibly matching TRBD1 (6 bases). Germline V lookup: CDR1 LNHNV, CDR2 YYDKDF (reference sequence). The CDR3 is 12 amino acids. The CDR3 nucleotides are TGTGCCACCAGCAGAGATTTAGGGGACAAAGTTTTT. This gives the protein CATSRDLGDKVF.

V is TRBV27 and J is TRBJ2-3, with TRBD1 identical over 9 bases. Germline V CDR1 and CDR2: MNHEY, SMNVEV (reference sequence). The CDR3 spans 15 residues. Losses at the gene ends were 3 bases for V and 3 bases for J; bases not matched to a gene: 4. CDR3 region: CASSFIGQGTDTQYF. The CDR3 nucleotides read TGTGCCAGCAGTTTTATCGGACAGGGGACAGATACGCAGTATTTT.

The chain uses TRBV9 and TRBJ2-3; 7 nucleotides align to TRBD2. Germline CDR1 SGDLS, CDR2 YYNGEE. The CDR3 sequence is 17 residues long. Losses at the gene ends were 4 bases for V and 4 bases for J; bases not matched to a gene: 15. CDR3 in amino acids: CASSLRSGGSAPDTQYF. Written as DNA, the CDR3 is TGTGCCAGCAGCTTGAGAAGTGGCGGGAGCGCCCCAGATACGCAGTATTTT.

The V call is TRBV6-5, the J call TRBJ2-1; TRBD1 might be the D (5 bases). Germline CDR1 reads MNHEY; CDR2 reads SVGAGI. The V and J ends lost 5 bases and 5 bases respectively, with 13 bases between them. CDR3 length: 14 amino acids. Written as DNA, the CDR3 is TGTGCCAGCAGTCTCCGACAGAACAACAATGAGCAGTTCTTC. Translation gives CASSLRQNNNEQFF.

The chain uses TRBV19 and TRBJ2-3; 9 bases align to TRBD1. With 5 bases clipped from V and 2 bases from J, the junction kept 8 bases outside the gene matches. This CDR3 spans 16 amino acids. From germline, CDR1 is LNHDA and CDR2 SQIVND (reference sequence). The CDR3 reads CASSSTDRGLTDTQYF. Here the CDR3 DNA reads TGTGCCAGTAGTTCAACGGACAGGGGACTCACAGATACGCAGTATTTT.

The chain links TRBV9 to TRBJ1-2; TRBD1 matches 9 bases. This CDR3 contains 16 residues. After removal of 4 bases from V and 0 bases from J, the junction contained 7 bases not matched to a gene. CDR1 SGDLS and CDR2 YYNGEE come from the germline V gene. CDR3 region: CASSPQRDRANYGYTF. DNA for the CDR3: TGTGCCAGCAGCCCACAGCGGGACAGGGCTAACTATGGCTACACCTTC.

The chain links TRBV7-2 to TRBJ2-5; the D gene is possibly TRBD1 (7 bases). V was trimmed by 5 bases and J by 13 bases, leaving 23 bases between them. This CDR3 is 14 amino acids long. Germline lookup yields CDR1 SGHTA and CDR2 FQGNSA. The CDR3: CASSGGTDPTWGYF. CDR3 coding DNA: TGTGCCAGCAGCGGGGGGACAGATCCTACATGGGGGTACTTC.